This T cell receptor (beta chain) is drawn from a study of T cell repertoires in cytomegalovirus infection (dated by TCRdb to about 2019). Turning to the overall study: Because public TCR beta signatures pointed to carriage of CMV infection together with the matching HLA type, the HLA type of each donor mattered for the analysis.

General conclusions and limits of the study: Cumulative frequency of public TCR beta family members discriminated carriers of CMV infection plus the relevant HLA type in this cohort and an independent 352-donor cohort. The ex vivo response was dominated by HLA-C-restricted CMV-specific TCR beta clonotypes, which also provided the single most frequent clonotype in two of eight donors.

About this clonotype itself: Its target antigen remains unknown. Qualities for individual bases were not recorded, and no much larger clone is one base off.

CDR1 and CDR2 (SQVTM, ANQGSEA) derive from the germline V gene. At the junction V is shortened by 5 bases and J by 0 bases; bases outside the gene matches: 6. The CDR3, from cysteine to phenylalanine, totals 15 residues. Of the read, only the CDR3 DNA is kept; its 45 bases are in frame from base 1. These reads were obtained on an Illumina HiSeq 1500. Clones were called with MiXCR by TCRdb after fastp trimmed the public reads at Q25, and only in-frame beta chains were retained. Each entry merges the rows of one CDR3 protein and shows their most common DNA and genes. Present in this sample are fewer than 200,000 distinct CDR3 sequences, approximately 15% of which were seen just once. The leading ten clones occupy roughly 27% of the sample.

The source of this sequence is a human donor in good health (CMV status not recorded). Some clones in this sample may be carry-over from other donors' samples. The chain links TRBV29-1 with TRBJ2-1, with 8 middle bases fitting TRBD2. Specimen: PBMCs. The CDR3 here reads CSVPQRETSYNEQFF. The DNA is as follows: TGCAGCGTTCCCCAGCGGGAGACCTCCTACAATGAGCAGTTCTTC.